Presented here are 32 T cell receptor beta chains from one specimen sequenced in a study of T cell repertoires in cytomegalovirus infection. Their antigens are not known. TCRdb re-called the reads with MiXCR, one entry per CDR3 protein. The data show approximately 470,000 distinct CDR3 sequences, about 42% seen once. The input for sequencing was cultured PBMCs, taken from culture after CMV antigen stimulation. The receptors here all came from a human donor in good health (CMV status not recorded). Some clones in this sample may be carry-over from other donors' samples.

The chain couples TRBV28 to TRBJ1-5; D gene uncertain. Germline V gives CDR1 MDHEN, CDR2 SYDVKM. The length of the CDR3 is 13 residues. Trimming pared 2 bases from V and 4 bases from J, leaving 6 bases between. This CDR3 reads CASSLEENQPQHF. The CDR3 coding sequence is TGTGCCAGCAGTTTAGAAGAGAATCAGCCCCAGCATTTT.

This clonotype has just a few counts. The rearrangement joins TRBV6-5 to TRBJ2-5, with D perhaps being TRBD1 or TRBD2 (5 bases each). V was cut by 4 bases and J by 3 bases, with 12 bases left in between. Germline CDR1 reads MNHEY; CDR2 reads SVGAGI. The CDR3 consists of 14 residues. In nucleotides, the CDR3 is TGTGCCAGCAGTTTCGATGGGACGGAAGAGACCCAGTACTTC. Its protein product is CASSFDGTEETQYF.

V gene TRBV6-1 combines with J gene TRBJ2-1; D gene unclear. Germline-derived CDR1 and CDR2 are MNHNS and SASEGT. This CDR3 contains 15 residues. V lost 5 bases and J 0 bases, leaving 11 bases between the germline ends. The CDR3 bases are TGTGCCAGCAGTTACCTTGGCTACTCCTACAATGAGCAGTTCTTC. It encodes CASSYLGYSYNEQFF.

The chain recombines TRBV19 with TRBJ1-4; D unresolved. CDR1 LNHDA and CDR2 SQIVND come from the germline V gene (reference sequence). Trimming took 7 bases from V and 0 from J, leaving 9 bases between them. This CDR3 is built from 14 residues. CDR3 sequence reads: CASKDGSTNEKLFF. The CDR3 DNA reads TGTGCCAGTAAAGACGGATCAACTAATGAAAAACTGTTTTTT.

The chain has TRBV28 and TRBJ2-5, with 8 bases aligning to TRBD1. CDR1 is MDHEN, CDR2 SYDVKM, per germline. This CDR3 has 15 amino acids. V lost 3 bases and J lost 5; bases outside the gene matches: 8. The CDR3 loop is CASSFAGGAWETQYF. CDR3 bases: TGTGCCAGCAGTTTCGCAGGGGGCGCGTGGGAGACCCAGTACTTC.

This clonotype was observed at least ten times. The gene calls are TRBV7-2 and TRBJ2-3, with D possibly being TRBD2 (6 bases). Germline V lookup: CDR1 SGHTA, CDR2 FQGNSA. CDR3 length equals 15 residues. Trimming stripped 5 bases from V and 4 bases from J, with 16 bases between. The DNA of the CDR3 is TGTGCCAGCAGCGTTACCGGGACTCTCCCAGATACGCAGTATTTT. It is translated as CASSVTGTLPDTQYF.

The chain joins TRBV27 to TRBJ1-1; 8 bases agree with TRBD1. Germline V gene sequence: CDR1 MNHEY, CDR2 SMNVEV (reference sequence). This CDR3 contains 15 residues. J was trimmed by 3 bases and V by 5 bases; bases with no gene match: 8. CDR3 DNA: TGTGCCAGCAGTGGCAGGGGGCAAGGGGACACTGAAGCTTTCTTT. Translated, it gives CASSGRGQGDTEAFF.

The chain is built from TRBV12-3 or TRBV12-4 and TRBJ2-5, with unresolved D. The CDR3 loop spans 20 amino acids. V lost 5 bases to trimming and J lost 5 bases, with 33 bases between them. DNA of the CDR3: TGTGCCAGCAGTCGGTCAGATCCGGTGGTCCCCCGCCCCGTTGTGGAGACCCAGTACTTC. Translating it yields CASSRSDPVVPRPVVETQYF.

This clonotype was seen once. This sequence joins TRBV19 and TRBJ2-7; D gene uncertain. Germline V gene sequence: CDR1 LNHDA, CDR2 SQIVND (reference sequence). V was shortened by 3 bases and J by 2 bases, with 8 bases between the two germline ends. This CDR3 region has 13 residues. CDR3 sequence: CASSINSAYEQYF. The DNA of the CDR3 is TGTGCCAGTAGTATCAACAGTGCCTACGAGCAGTACTTC.

This clonotype was picked up a small number of times. CDR3 sequence: CASSAQGYEQYF. The CDR3 DNA follows: TGTGCCAGCAGTGCACAGGGGTACGAGCAGTACTTC. This rearrangement joins TRBV2 to TRBJ2-7; TRBD1 agrees at 7 bases. Germline loops: CDR1 SNHLY, CDR2 FYNNEI. V gave up 4 bases and J gave up 4 bases; unmatched junction bases: 1. The CDR3 has 12 residues.

V is TRBV6-1 and J is TRBJ2-6; D uncertain. V lost 6 bases to trimming and J lost 0 bases, with 15 bases between them. This CDR3 is 17 amino acids long. Germline CDR1 and CDR2: MNHNS and SASEGT. CDR3 nucleotides: TGTGCCAGCAGCCCTAGGGTCCAACGCTCTGGGGCCAACGTCCTGACTTTC. Its translation: CASSPRVQRSGANVLTF.

The chain links TRBV5-6 to TRBJ2-1, with no clear D. CDR3 length: 11 amino acids. CDR1 is SGHDT, CDR2 YYEEEE, per germline. Trimming took 4 bases from V and 12 from J, leaving 11 bases between them. CDR3 nucleotide sequence: TGTGCCAGCAGCCGATCTGACGGGCAGTTCTTC. This encodes CASSRSDGQFF.

The chain combines TRBV7-9 with TRBJ2-3, with D perhaps matching TRBD2 (6 bases). This CDR3 contains 14 residues. The V gene's germline CDR1 is SEHNR and CDR2 FQNEAQ (reference sequence). V lost 4 bases and J 3 bases, leaving 11 bases between the germline ends. For the CDR3, the DNA is TGTGCCAGCAGCTGGCGGGACTCGACAGATACGCAGTATTTT. This sequence encodes CASSWRDSTDTQYF.

Only one count was recorded for this clonotype. The chain has TRBV6-2 or TRBV6-3 and TRBJ2-2, with TRBD2 identical over 10 bases. The length of the CDR3 is 16 residues. V shed 6 bases, J shed 4 bases, and the junction held 8 bases outside the gene matches. Germline CDR1 and CDR2: MNHEY and SVGEGT. The CDR3 protein is CASSRSGRASTGELFF. The CDR3 DNA follows: TGTGCCAGCAGCCGAAGCGGGAGGGCGAGCACCGGGGAGCTGTTTTTT.

This clonotype was detected many times. DNA of the CDR3: TGTGCCAGCAGCCTCCGGTTCACAGATACGCAGTATTTT. Amino acid sequence: CASSLRFTDTQYF. This sequence joins TRBV11-2 and TRBJ2-3; the D is unclear. V was cut by 5 bases and J by 2 bases, with 8 bases left in between. This CDR3 comprises 13 residues. Per germline, CDR1 SGHAT and CDR2 FQNNGV.

This clonotype was counted between two and nine times. The chain has TRBV7-8 and TRBJ2-5, with D possibly being TRBD1 or TRBD2 (5 bases each). The CDR3 loop spans 15 amino acids. Germline CDR1 is SGHVS and CDR2 is FQNEAQ. Trimming shortened V by 2 bases and J by 9 bases, and 19 bases separated the two germline ends. The CDR3 region is CASSLLSGTDGAQYF. The DNA for the CDR3 is TGTGCCAGCAGCTTACTCTCCGGGACGGATGGGGCCCAGTACTTC.

The CDR3 bases are TGCAGTGCTAGTCTTCGGGACCGCCCGTTCAATGAGCAGTTCTTC. This encodes CSASLRDRPFNEQFF. The chain combines TRBV20-1 with TRBJ2-1; the D call may be TRBD1 or TRBD2 (5 bases each). The germline V gene has CDR1 DFQATT and CDR2 SNEGSKA (reference sequence). The CDR3 contains 15 residues. V dropped 3 bases and J dropped 6 bases, with 18 bases sitting between them.

This clonotype was detected only once. J is TRBJ2-7 and V is TRBV7-2, with D tentatively TRBD2 (7 bases). Germline assignment: CDR1 SGHTA and CDR2 FQGNSA. V lost 5 bases to trimming and J lost 1 base, with 24 bases between them. The CDR3 runs 18 residues. CDR3 amino acids: CASSLGGGGGTLSYEQYF. The CDR3 DNA follows: TGTGCCAGCAGCCTCGGCGGGGGAGGGGGGACTCTATCCTACGAGCAGTACTTC.

This clonotype occurred a few times. The gene calls are TRBV7-2 and TRBJ2-7; D gene unclear. Trimming removed 3 bases from V and 0 bases from J, with 9 bases in between. Germline V gives CDR1 SGHTA, CDR2 FQGNSA. This CDR3 is 14 amino acids long. DNA of the CDR3: TGTGCCAGCAGCTTGGACGCGAGCTCCTACGAGCAGTACTTC. Translated, it gives CASSLDASSYEQYF.

This clonotype was seen just once. V and J are TRBV28 and TRBJ1-2; possible D gene TRBD1, 5 bases. The CDR3 has 15 amino acids. V was shortened by 3 bases and J by 7 bases, with 18 bases between the two germline ends. CDR1 MDHEN and CDR2 SYDVKM come from the germline V gene. The CDR3 sequence is CASSFSQGKVGGYTF. For the CDR3, the DNA is TGTGCCAGCAGTTTCAGTCAGGGTAAAGTAGGTGGCTACACCTTC.

The chain employs TRBV5-1 and TRBJ2-7; D is possibly TRBD1 (5 bases). The CDR3 contains 14 residues. Germline V gene lookup returns CDR1 SGHRS and CDR2 YFSETQ. V dropped 2 bases and J dropped 5 bases, with 14 bases sitting between them. The CDR3 sequence: CASSFSGIRDEQYF. For the CDR3, the DNA is TGCGCCAGCAGCTTTTCAGGGATCAGGGACGAGCAGTACTTC.

The J gene is TRBJ2-5, the V gene TRBV7-6; D gene ambiguous. Germline CDR1 SGHVS, CDR2 FNYEAQ. The germline V and J ends were trimmed by 6 bases and 5 bases, with 13 bases remaining between them. The length of the CDR3 is 13 residues. The CDR3 region is CASRKERVETQYF. The DNA of the CDR3 is TGTGCCAGCAGAAAGGAAAGGGTCGAGACCCAGTACTTC.

The genes are TRBV20-1 and TRBJ2-2; D is possibly TRBD2 (6 bases). The CDR3 has 17 residues. With 3 bases removed from V and 7 bases from J, the gap between germline ends came to 24 bases. Germline CDR1 and CDR2: DFQATT and SNEGSKA (reference sequence). The CDR3 loop reads CSARGTLGVDGGGELFF. The CDR3 DNA follows: TGCAGTGCTAGGGGGACTCTAGGGGTTGATGGAGGCGGGGAGCTGTTTTTT.

The chain is built from TRBV6-5 and TRBJ1-1; TRBD1 is a possible D gene (5 bases). The CDR3 loop spans 14 amino acids. With 2 bases removed from V and 1 base from J, the gap between germline ends came to 8 bases. CDR1 is MNHEY and CDR2 is SVGAGI in the germline V gene. The CDR3 nucleotides read TGTGCCAGCAGTTACCAAACAGGGAACACTGAAGCTTTCTTT. Its protein is CASSYQTGNTEAFF.

In this sample, this clonotype turned up once. The genes are TRBV24-1 and TRBJ2-3; 9 positions match TRBD1. This CDR3 has 15 amino acids. CDR1 KGHDR and CDR2 SFDVKD come from the germline V gene. Trimming removed 5 bases from V and 2 bases from J; junction bases left unmatched: 4. As DNA, the CDR3 is TGTGCCACCAGTGGGGGACAGGGTTTCACAGATACGCAGTATTTT. Amino acids: CATSGGQGFTDTQYF.

This chain uses TRBV19 with TRBJ2-7; 8 bases fit TRBD2. The CDR3 runs 13 residues. The V and J ends lost 4 bases and 5 bases, in that order; junction bases with no gene match: 4. From germline, CDR1 is LNHDA and CDR2 SQIVND (reference sequence). CDR3 residues: CASSKGLVDEQYF. Here the CDR3 DNA reads TGTGCCAGTAGTAAGGGACTAGTTGACGAGCAGTACTTC.

The chain combines TRBV12-3 or TRBV12-4 with TRBJ2-1; perhaps TRBD1 as D (6 bases). Deletions cut 4 bases from V and 2 bases from J, with 18 bases between. The CDR3 has 17 amino acids. CDR3 residues: CASSSLRDIGTYNEQFF. CDR3 nucleotide sequence: TGTGCCAGCAGTTCCCTCCGGGACATTGGGACCTACAATGAGCAGTTCTTC.

In this sample, this clonotype turned up a few times. The V gene is TRBV7-2, the J gene TRBJ1-5, with D possibly matching TRBD1 (5 bases). The CDR3 sequence is 15 residues long. Trimming took 3 bases from V and 0 from J, leaving 9 bases between them. Germline CDR1 and CDR2: SGHTA and FQGNSA. The chain's CDR3 is CASSLIRDSNQPQHF. The CDR3 DNA follows: TGTGCCAGCAGCTTGATCAGGGATAGCAATCAGCCCCAGCATTTT.

CDR3 residues: CASSISAGMGTDTQYF. For the CDR3, the DNA is TGTGCCAGCAGCATCTCCGCTGGAATGGGCACAGATACGCAGTATTTT. The V and J genes are TRBV11-3 and TRBJ2-3; D call uncertain. CDR1 and CDR2 from the germline V gene are SGHNT and YENEEA. The CDR3 has 16 amino acids. V was trimmed by 5 bases and J by 1 base, leaving 16 bases between them.

The chain links TRBV20-1 to TRBJ2-5, with 16 bases matching TRBD2. Germline CDR1 reads DFQATT; CDR2 reads SNEGSKA (reference sequence). Losses at the gene ends were 4 bases for V and 5 bases for J; bases not matched to a gene: 13. This CDR3 has 18 residues. The CDR3: CSATRVTGTSGRGETQYF. CDR3 coding DNA: TGCAGTGCTACTAGGGTAACCGGGACTAGCGGGAGGGGTGAGACCCAGTACTTC.

This clonotype was seen a handful of times. The J gene is TRBJ1-6, the V gene TRBV7-2; 9 positions match TRBD1. This CDR3 spans 15 amino acids. V shed 7 bases, J shed 10 bases, and the junction held 11 bases outside the gene matches. The germline V gene encodes CDR1 SGHTA and CDR2 FQGNSA. In DNA form, the CDR3 reads TGTGCCAGCACCGGCTGGACAGGGGAGGGGTCACCCCTCCACTTT. Its translation: CASTGWTGEGSPLHF.

The table lists this clonotype with a few counts. At one boundary the junction diverges from the germline segment, which might be a read error. The J gene is TRBJ2-3, the V gene TRBV7-2; tentatively, D is TRBD2 (5 bases). The CDR3 runs to 15 residues. The germline CDR1 and CDR2 sequences are SGHTA and FQGNSA. CDR3 in DNA: TGTGCCAGCACCTTACTAGGAAATCCCACAGATACGCAGTATTTT. Its protein is CASTLLGNPTDTQYF.